These 26 T cell receptor beta chains share one sample of origin, sequenced in a study of shared clonotypes between healthy human individuals. The data were produced by immunoSEQ multiplex PCR, yet TCRdb's version contains in-frame clones alone and is incomplete. This table holds about 2 million clones, roughly 94% found once. Sequencing was carried out using naive CD4+ T cells sorted from blood. Subset meaning: CD45RA+ positively selected. Receptor source: a man between 18 and 35 years old in good health.

The chain links TRBV5-5 to TRBJ1-5; 11 positions agree with TRBD1. V was pared by 4 bases and J by 5 bases, with 8 bases of the junction left unmatched. The CDR3 extends over 16 amino acids. Germline V gene data show CDR1 as SGHKS and CDR2 as YYEKEE (reference sequence). CDR3 nucleotides: TGTGCCAGCAGCCCCGGACAGGGGGCGGCTGATCAGCCCCAGCATTTT. This translates into CASSPGQGAADQPQHF.

The rearrangement joins TRBV6-5 to TRBJ1-6; D is uncertain. The germline gives CDR1 MNHEY, CDR2 SVGAGI. The length of the CDR3 is 14 residues. V was pared by 6 bases and J by 7 bases, with 13 bases between. The CDR3 loop reads CASRSAGYNSPLHF. The CDR3 coding sequence is TGTGCCAGCAGGTCCGCCGGATACAATTCACCCCTCCACTTT.

V gene TRBV9 combines with J gene TRBJ2-4; TRBD1 matches 7 bases. V lost 6 bases to trimming and J lost 8 bases; unmatched junction nucleotides: 8. Germline V lookup: CDR1 SGDLS, CDR2 YYNGEE. The CDR3 is 13 residues long. CDR3 nucleotide sequence: TGTGCCAGCAACCGACAGGGTAGGGACATTCAGTACTTC. This gives the protein CASNRQGRDIQYF.

The rearrangement links TRBV7-6 to TRBJ2-7; 8 bases fit TRBD2. The ends lost 1 base at V and 3 bases at J; junction bases unmatched: 5. The CDR3 spans 15 residues. Germline CDR1 is SGHVS and CDR2 is FNYEAQ. CDR3 DNA sequence: TGTGCCAGCAGCTTAGGGACTAGCCAAGTCTACGAGCAGTACTTC. It specifies CASSLGTSQVYEQYF.

The gene calls are TRBV9 and TRBJ2-7; tentatively, D is TRBD1 (7 bases). The germline V gene has CDR1 SGDLS and CDR2 YYNGEE. The CDR3 consists of 16 residues. V gave up 0 bases and J gave up 5 bases, with 18 bases separating them. CDR3 sequence reads: CASSVGRGRGIDEQYF. DNA for the CDR3: TGTGCCAGCAGCGTAGGGAGGGGGCGCGGAATCGACGAGCAGTACTTC.

V usage is TRBV29-1 and J usage is TRBJ2-1; a weak D match, TRBD2 (6 bases). V lost 0 bases to trimming and J lost 1 base, with 19 bases between them. The CDR3 extends over 18 amino acids. Germline CDR1 reads SQVTM; CDR2 reads ANQGSEA. In DNA form, the CDR3 reads TGCAGCGTTGAAGATCGGGGTCTTACGGGGAGGTCCTACAATGAGCAGTTCTTC. Translation gives CSVEDRGLTGRSYNEQFF.

A word on this clone: The sample holds other DNA sequences that translate to the same CDR3. The J gene is TRBJ1-1, the V gene TRBV7-8; D is perhaps TRBD1 (5 bases). The germline V gene encodes CDR1 SGHVS and CDR2 FQNEAQ. CDR3 length: 14 amino acids. Trimming took 2 bases from V and 1 from J, leaving 8 bases between them. CDR3 bases: TGTGCCAGCAGCTTAACGGGGGGGAACACTGAAGCTTTCTTT. As protein: CASSLTGGNTEAFF.

The chain has TRBV27 and TRBJ2-7; D assignment may be TRBD1 or TRBD2 (7 bases each). Germline assignment: CDR1 MNHEY and CDR2 SMNVEV (reference sequence). Trimming took 3 bases from V and 6 from J, leaving 18 bases between them. This CDR3 is 15 amino acids long. In nucleotides, the CDR3 is TGTGCCAGCAGTTTTCGACAGGGTAGGGGGGGCGAGCAGTACTTC. Translating it yields CASSFRQGRGGEQYF.

The chain links TRBV19 to TRBJ1-1, with 9 bases identical to TRBD1. V trimming: 3 bases; J trimming: 6 bases; junction bases outside the gene matches: 8. This CDR3 region has 15 residues. Germline V gene data show CDR1 as LNHDA and CDR2 as SQIVND (reference sequence). The CDR3 sequence: CASSIQDRGNSEAFF. CDR3 bases: TGTGCCAGTAGTATCCAGGACAGGGGTAATTCTGAAGCTTTCTTT. The complete variable domain, with remaining parts taken from reference TRBV19 and TRBJ1-1, reads DGGITQSPKYLFRKEGQNVTLSCEQNLNHDAMYWYRQDPGQGLRLIYYSQIVNDFQKGDIAEGYSVSREKKESFPLTVTSAQKNPTAFYLCASSIQDRGNSEAFFGQGTRLTVV.

The chain recombines TRBV7-6 with TRBJ1-6; tentative D call: TRBD1 (6 bases). In germline, CDR1 is SGHVS, CDR2 FNYEAQ. The ends were cut back, 5 bases at V and 8 bases at J, with 7 bases in the middle. The CDR3 consists of 12 residues. CDR3 amino acids: CASSPGDSPLHF. The CDR3 coding sequence is TGTGCCAGCAGCCCAGGGGATTCACCCCTCCACTTT.

This sequence joins TRBV28 and TRBJ1-1; TRBD1 aligns across 9 bases. The CDR3 is made up of 15 amino acids. Germline V gene lookup returns CDR1 MDHEN and CDR2 SYDVKM. V shed 7 bases and J 4 bases; nucleotides not matched to a gene: 10. Here the CDR3 reads CASMVRTGVRTEAFF. CDR3 in DNA: TGTGCCAGCATGGTCCGGACAGGGGTTCGCACTGAAGCTTTCTTT. The variable domain in full, with the rest retrieved from reference TRBV28 and TRBJ1-1, is DVKVTQSSRYLVKRTGEKVFLECVQDMDHENMFWYRQDPGLGLRLIYFSYDVKMKEKGDIPEGYSVSREKKERFSLILESASTNQTSMYLCASMVRTGVRTEAFFGQGTRLTVV.

The rearrangement links TRBV5-1 to TRBJ2-7; 7 bases are shared with TRBD2. Germline trimming cut 4 bases from V and 5 bases from J; bases unmatched to any gene: 9. CDR3 length: 14 amino acids. Germline V gives CDR1 SGHRS, CDR2 YFSETQ. The DNA for the CDR3 is TGCGCCAGCAGCCCGGGAGGAGCCACGAACGAGCAGTACTTC. Amino acid sequence: CASSPGGATNEQYF.

The V gene is TRBV6-5, the J gene TRBJ2-5; TRBD1 might be the D (6 bases). CDR1 is MNHEY, CDR2 SVGAGI, per germline. V was trimmed by 2 bases and J by 2 bases, leaving 12 bases between them. The CDR3 is 15 residues long. The CDR3 nucleotides read TGTGCCAGCAGTTACGACGGGACACGACAAGAGACCCAGTACTTC. It codes for CASSYDGTRQETQYF.

The rearrangement joins TRBV2 to TRBJ2-7; D call uncertain. The V end lost 7 bases, the J end lost 2 bases, and 9 bases lay between the germline ends. This CDR3 contains 12 residues. Germline CDR1 is SNHLY and CDR2 is FYNNEI. The CDR3 protein is CASIRAAYEQYF. DNA for the CDR3: TGTGCCAGCATTCGGGCAGCCTACGAGCAGTACTTC.

The chain joins TRBV7-9 to TRBJ1-1, with D maybe TRBD1 (6 bases). This CDR3 is 14 amino acids long. Trimming pared 4 bases from V and 7 bases from J, leaving 16 bases between. The V gene's germline CDR1 is SEHNR and CDR2 FQNEAQ (reference sequence). This chain's CDR3 is CASSSTQGSVEAFF. The CDR3 coding sequence is TGTGCCAGCAGCTCCACACAGGGAAGCGTTGAAGCTTTCTTT.

The chain couples TRBV19 to TRBJ2-3; TRBD1 agrees at 7 bases. V dropped 3 bases and J dropped 4; count of bases not matched to a gene: 4. The germline gives CDR1 LNHDA, CDR2 SQIVND (reference sequence). This CDR3 contains 14 residues. The CDR3 sequence: CASSMPGGADTQYF. The DNA for the CDR3 is TGTGCCAGTAGTATGCCAGGGGGTGCAGATACGCAGTATTTT.

The count of this clone is one. Other DNA sequences of this sample code for an identical CDR3. The chain couples TRBV5-1 to TRBJ1-6; tentative D call: TRBD1 (6 bases). From germline, CDR1 is SGHRS and CDR2 YFSETQ. V shed 0 bases and J shed 5 bases, with 6 bases lying between them. The CDR3 loop spans 14 amino acids. The CDR3 bases are TGCGCCAGCAGCTTGGGGACAGATAATTCACCCCTCCACTTT. Residues: CASSLGTDNSPLHF.

About this clone itself: The sample carries other DNA sequences with the same CDR3. The J gene is TRBJ2-7, the V gene TRBV19; 10 bases map to TRBD1. V lost 0 bases to trimming and J lost 4 bases; unmatched junction nucleotides: 3. This CDR3 is built from 15 residues. The germline CDR1 and CDR2 sequences are LNHDA and SQIVND (reference sequence). CDR3 region: CASSIEDRGPYEQYF. As DNA, the CDR3 is TGTGCCAGTAGTATAGAAGACAGGGGGCCATACGAGCAGTACTTC.

This chain joins TRBV4-1 and TRBJ2-3, with a tentative D call TRBD1 (6 bases). Germline values: CDR1 MGHRA, CDR2 YSYEKL. V lost 3 bases and J 4 bases, leaving 11 bases between the germline ends. CDR3 length: 14 residues. CDR3 bases: TGCGCCAGCAGCCAGGGGGCTCAGTCAGATACGCAGTATTTT. It is translated as CASSQGAQSDTQYF.

V and J are TRBV4-3 and TRBJ2-3; a possible D gene is TRBD2 (5 bases). Germline CDR1 is LGHNA and CDR2 is YSLEER. Trimming took off 3 bases at V and 4 bases at J, with 11 bases between the two ends. CDR3 length equals 14 residues. Here the CDR3 DNA reads TGCGCCAGCAGCCAGGGCCTAGCCCCAGATACGCAGTATTTT. Its protein is CASSQGLAPDTQYF.

The CDR3 region has the DNA TGTGCCAGCAGTCAGCGACTAGGAGTGGTCCCAGATACGCAGTATTTT. This sequence encodes CASSQRLGVVPDTQYF. The chain recombines TRBV6-6 with TRBJ2-3; possibly TRBD2 for D (6 bases). The CDR3 consists of 16 residues. From germline, CDR1 is MNHNY and CDR2 SVGAGI (reference sequence). V was cut by 5 bases and J by 4 bases, with 19 bases left in between.

V and J are TRBV5-1 and TRBJ2-1; no reliable D call. CDR1 and CDR2 from the germline V gene are SGHRS and YFSETQ. With 2 bases removed from V and 8 bases from J, the gap between germline ends came to 11 bases. This CDR3 has 13 residues. Here the CDR3 DNA reads TGCGCCAGCAGCTTTATCATCCAGGATGAGCAGTTCTTC. Encoded protein: CASSFIIQDEQFF.

The genes are TRBV6-5 and TRBJ1-6; 7 bases align to TRBD1. The CDR3 is 13 residues long. Germline V lookup: CDR1 MNHEY, CDR2 SVGAGI. The V segment lost 8 bases and the J segment 6 bases; nucleotides outside the gene matches: 4. The CDR3 reads CASRQGTNSPLHF. DNA for the CDR3: TGTGCCAGCCGACAGGGAACTAATTCACCCCTCCACTTT.

On this clone: The same CDR3 arises from other DNA sequences in this sample as well. J is TRBJ1-5 and V is TRBV7-2; D is unclear. There are 12 residues in the CDR3. Looked up from germline, CDR1 is SGHTA and CDR2 is FQGNSA. The ends were cut back, 5 bases at V and 4 bases at J, with 6 bases in the middle. CDR3 residues: CASSLPNQPQHF. The CDR3 DNA sequence: TGTGCCAGCAGCCTCCCAAATCAGCCCCAGCATTTT.

Of note for this clone: This CDR3 is also generated by other DNA sequences in the sample. V is TRBV2 and J is TRBJ1-5; D gene ambiguous. Germline loops: CDR1 SNHLY, CDR2 FYNNEI. CDR3 length: 13 amino acids. V was cut by 3 bases and J by 3 bases, with 6 bases left in between. The CDR3 sequence is CASSDGYNQPQHF. DNA for the CDR3: TGTGCCAGCAGTGACGGATACAATCAGCCCCAGCATTTT.

This chain connects TRBV28 to TRBJ1-5; TRBD1 is a possible D gene (6 bases). The germline gives CDR1 MDHEN, CDR2 SYDVKM. This CDR3 is built from 14 residues. The V and J ends lost 7 bases and 3 bases respectively, with 13 bases between them. The CDR3 loop is CASILGGLNQPQHF. Here the CDR3 DNA reads TGTGCCAGCATCCTAGGGGGGCTCAATCAGCCCCAGCATTTT.